Shown below are 26 T cell receptor beta chains from a single sample sequenced in a study of T cell repertoires in cytomegalovirus infection. The antigens these receptors bind are not known. TCRdb reprocessed the reads via MiXCR and lists one record per CDR3 protein. The repertoire holds fewer than 900,000 distinct CDR3 sequences, with almost 30% as singletons. The starting material was cultured CD8+ T cells from PBMCs, obtained from culture after CMV antigen stimulation. All receptors come from a human donor in good health (CMV status not recorded). Some clones in this sample may be carry-over from other donors' samples.

The rearrangement uses TRBV19 and TRBJ1-1, with D possibly matching TRBD1 (5 bases). Germline V gene sequence: CDR1 LNHDA, CDR2 SQIVND (reference sequence). Between the trimmed V and J ends, which lost 3 bases and 12 bases, there was a span of 14 bases. The CDR3 is 12 residues long. CDR3 in amino acids: CASSINRDESFF. The CDR3 DNA follows: TGTGCCAGTAGTATTAACCGGGACGAATCTTTCTTT.

V and J are TRBV7-4 and TRBJ2-3, with D unresolved. Trimming left V 2 bases short and J 0 bases short, with 18 bases between. The CDR3 contains 18 residues. The germline CDR1 and CDR2 sequences are SGHVT and SQSDAQ. CDR3 nucleotide sequence: TGTGCCAGCAGCTTAACAGCGAGGTCCACTAATAGCACAGATACGCAGTATTTT. Protein: CASSLTARSTNSTDTQYF.

This clonotype appeared a few times. This chain uses TRBV25-1 with TRBJ2-3, with TRBD1 matching 8 bases. This CDR3 spans 13 amino acids. V was clipped by 5 bases and J by 6 bases; unmatched bases: 4. Per the germline V gene, CDR1 is MGHDK and CDR2 is SYGVNS. The CDR3 reads CASSLQGEDTQYF. CDR3 in DNA: TGTGCCAGCAGTTTACAGGGGGAGGATACGCAGTATTTT.

V is TRBV27 and J is TRBJ1-2; 8 nucleotides align to TRBD1. V shed 4 bases and J 3 bases; nucleotides not matched to a gene: 4. The germline V gene has CDR1 MNHEY and CDR2 SMNVEV (reference sequence). This CDR3 has 14 amino acids. The CDR3 is CASSSDRVDYGYTF. DNA for the CDR3: TGTGCCAGCAGTTCGGACAGGGTCGACTATGGCTACACCTTC.

This clonotype was observed a handful of times. This rearrangement joins TRBV27 to TRBJ1-1; D remains ambiguous. In germline, CDR1 is MNHEY, CDR2 SMNVEV (reference sequence). CDR3 length: 15 residues. V was cut by 6 bases and J by 0 bases, with 14 bases left in between. The CDR3 sequence: CASSTIGELNTEAFF. CDR3 bases: TGTGCCAGCAGCACGATCGGGGAACTGAACACTGAAGCTTTCTTT.

The CDR3 DNA follows: TGTGCCAGCAGCTTAGCGGGACAGGGGGAGTACGAGCAGTACTTC. This translates into CASSLAGQGEYEQYF. The chain recombines TRBV7-6 with TRBJ2-7, with 11 positions matching TRBD1. V trimming: 0 bases; J trimming: 4 bases; junction bases outside the gene matches: 2. This CDR3 is built from 15 residues. The germline V gene encodes CDR1 SGHVS and CDR2 FNYEAQ. Full variable domain (remainder filled in from reference TRBV7-6 and TRBJ2-7): GAGVSQSPRYKVTKRGQDVALRCDPISGHVSLYWYRQALGQGPEFLTYFNYEAQQDKSGLPNDRFSAERPEGSISTLTIQRTEQRDSAMYRCASSLAGQGEYEQYFGPGTRLTVT.

This clonotype was picked up many times. V and J are TRBV6-1 and TRBJ2-3; 9 bases agree with TRBD2. The germline V gene encodes CDR1 MNHNS and CDR2 SASEGT. V trimming: 2 bases; J trimming: 2 bases; junction bases outside the gene matches: 8. This CDR3 spans 17 amino acids. The CDR3 DNA follows: TGTGCCAGCAGTGAATTTATCGGCGGGGGGGCCACAGATACGCAGTATTTT. Amino acid sequence: CASSEFIGGGATDTQYF.

This clonotype was found a few times. The chain is built from TRBV6-2 or TRBV6-3 and TRBJ1-5; D is ambiguous. V lost 7 bases, J lost 7 bases, and 17 bases lay in between. The CDR3 extends over 14 amino acids. CDR1 is MNHEY and CDR2 is SVGEGT in the germline V gene. The CDR3 coding sequence is TGTGCCAGCAACCTCGTCCCCTCGGGCCAGCCCCAGCATTTT. Translated: CASNLVPSGQPQHF.

The V and J genes are TRBV2 and TRBJ1-2; D perhaps matches TRBD1 (6 bases). V gave up 1 base and J gave up 2 bases, with 11 bases separating them. Germline V gene data show CDR1 as SNHLY and CDR2 as FYNNEI. This CDR3 contains 15 residues. This CDR3 reads CASSEVGQQNYGYTF. The CDR3, as DNA: TGTGCCAGCAGTGAAGTCGGACAGCAGAACTATGGCTACACCTTC.

This clonotype was seen more than once but under ten times. The V and J genes are TRBV11-1 and TRBJ1-2; 7 positions agree with TRBD1. Germline lookup yields CDR1 SGHAT and CDR2 FQDESV (reference sequence). The CDR3 consists of 15 residues. The CDR3 here is CADFRGGGNEYGYTF. The CDR3 nucleotides read TGTGCAGACTTCAGAGGAGGGGGCAATGAGTATGGCTACACCTTC.

This clonotype showed up many times. The rearrangement links TRBV7-2 to TRBJ1-1; maybe TRBD1 (6 bases). Germline-derived CDR1 and CDR2 are SGHTA and FQGNSA. The CDR3 consists of 16 residues. Trimming shortened V by 5 bases and J by 4 bases, and 20 bases separated the two germline ends. DNA for the CDR3: TGTGCCAGCAGCAAGCTAGGGGGAGGGGCGCTCACTGAAGCTTTCTTT. It is translated as CASSKLGGGALTEAFF.

Many counts were recorded for this clonotype. The rearrangement joins TRBV7-6 to TRBJ1-4; 10 bases are a match to TRBD1. The V and J ends lost 8 bases and 9 bases, in that order; junction bases with no gene match: 15. The CDR3 has 16 residues. Germline V lookup: CDR1 SGHVS, CDR2 FNYEAQ. CDR3: CASSDGGSGQGKKLFF. The CDR3, as DNA: TGTGCCAGCTCGGACGGAGGTTCGGGACAGGGGAAAAAACTGTTTTTT. The full variable domain, rest sourced from reference TRBV7-6 and TRBJ1-4, is GAGVSQSPRYKVTKRGQDVALRCDPISGHVSLYWYRQALGQGPEFLTYFNYEAQQDKSGLPNDRFSAERPEGSISTLTIQRTEQRDSAMYRCASSDGGSGQGKKLFFGSGTQLSVL.

This clonotype was picked up a small number of times. The chain uses TRBV20-1 and TRBJ1-6, with TRBD1 matching 11 bases. V was pared by 2 bases and J by 9 bases, with 9 bases of the junction left unmatched. Germline CDR1 and CDR2: DFQATT and SNEGSKA (reference sequence). This CDR3 region has 16 residues. In DNA form, the CDR3 reads TGCAGTGCTAGACTTCCTTGGGGACAGGGGGGTTCACCCCTCCACTTT. As protein: CSARLPWGQGGSPLHF.

This clonotype appeared a few times. The chain links TRBV6-2 or TRBV6-3 to TRBJ2-7; weak D call: TRBD1 (6 bases). Germline V gene lookup returns CDR1 MNHEY and CDR2 SVGEGT. The ends were cut back, 7 bases at V and 5 bases at J, with 15 bases in the middle. CDR3 size: 13 residues. The CDR3 coding sequence is TGTGCCAGCAATCCAGACAGGTACCACGAGCAGTACGTC. Protein product: CASNPDRYHEQYV.

This clonotype was found a few times. CDR3 sequence reads: CASSQDEAEADTQYF. The CDR3 DNA sequence: TGTGCCAGCAGCCAAGATGAGGCAGAAGCAGATACGCAGTATTTT. V usage is TRBV3-1 and J usage is TRBJ2-3; D is uncertain. Germline-derived CDR1 and CDR2 are LGHDT and YNNKEL (reference sequence). V dropped 0 bases and J dropped 4 bases, with 11 bases sitting between them. The CDR3 has 15 residues.

The genes are TRBV24-1 and TRBJ2-1, with D unclear. The CDR3 sequence is 14 residues long. Deletions cut 6 bases from V and 0 bases from J, with 8 bases between. Germline V gene lookup returns CDR1 KGHDR and CDR2 SFDVKD. This CDR3 reads CATSQASSYNEQFF. CDR3 DNA: TGTGCCACCAGTCAGGCCAGCTCCTACAATGAGCAGTTCTTC.

V usage is TRBV20-1 and J usage is TRBJ1-3, with 7 nucleotides matching TRBD1. This CDR3 is 13 amino acids long. Germline values: CDR1 DFQATT, CDR2 SNEGSKA (reference sequence). V gave up 6 bases and J gave up 0 bases; unmatched junction bases: 2. CDR3 amino acids: CSARDSSGNTIYF. The CDR3 DNA reads TGCAGTGCCCGGGACAGCTCTGGAAACACCATATATTTT.

The chain recombines TRBV2 with TRBJ2-7, with 8 bases lining up with TRBD1. Germline CDR1 SNHLY, CDR2 FYNNEI. CDR3 length equals 16 residues. V shed 4 bases and J 1 base; nucleotides not matched to a gene: 9. CDR3 bases: TGTGCCAGCAGTGGGACTCGGGACAGGCCATCCTACGAGCAGTACTTC. This gives the protein CASSGTRDRPSYEQYF.

Comment on this clonotype: This may come from a read error, since a much larger clone is one base off. The genes are TRBV28 and TRBJ1-1, with D possibly matching TRBD1 (5 bases). CDR1 MDHEN and CDR2 SYDVKM come from the germline V gene. The CDR3 spans 14 residues. CDR3 nucleotide sequence: TGTGCCAGCAGTTCTCCAGGGAGGAACACTGAAGCTTGCTTT. It codes for CASSSPGRNTEACF.

The chain joins TRBV28 to TRBJ2-7; 7 positions agree with TRBD1. This CDR3 comprises 15 residues. Germline V gene data show CDR1 as MDHEN and CDR2 as SYDVKM. With 5 bases clipped from V and 2 bases from J, the junction kept 9 bases outside the gene matches. The CDR3 DNA follows: TGTGCCAGCAGTCCCCGGGACAGAGATACCTACGAGCAGTACGTC. Its translation: CASSPRDRDTYEQYV.

This clonotype was observed at least ten times. This chain joins TRBV7-2 and TRBJ1-2, with a possible D match to TRBD1 (5 bases). The CDR3 is 16 amino acids. Germline CDR1 and CDR2: SGHTA and FQGNSA. V was clipped by 0 bases and J by 4 bases, with 15 bases between them. This chain's CDR3 is CASSLATWGQTYGYTF. In nucleotides, the CDR3 is TGTGCCAGCAGCTTAGCGACTTGGGGCCAGACCTATGGCTACACCTTC.

This clonotype has more than one count but fewer than ten. This chain uses TRBV28 with TRBJ1-1, with D unresolved. V lost 5 bases and J lost 0, with 10 bases in between. The length of the CDR3 is 14 residues. The germline gives CDR1 MDHEN, CDR2 SYDVKM. In DNA form, the CDR3 reads TGTGCCAGCAGTCCCTTTTTACTGAACACTGAAGCTTTCTTT. Encoded protein: CASSPFLLNTEAFF.

This rearrangement joins TRBV12-3 or TRBV12-4 to TRBJ2-4; TRBD2 might be the D (5 bases). This CDR3 has 16 amino acids. V was pared by 1 base and J by 0 bases, with 10 bases between. The CDR3 sequence: CASSLGGKLAKNIQYF. CDR3 nucleotides: TGTGCCAGCAGTTTAGGAGGGAAACTAGCCAAAAACATTCAGTACTTC.

This clonotype was counted between two and nine times. V and J are TRBV4-1 and TRBJ1-5; D not resolved. This CDR3 is 13 amino acids long. The ends were cut back, 4 bases at V and 6 bases at J, with 10 bases in the middle. Per the germline V gene, CDR1 is MGHRA and CDR2 is YSYEKL. This chain's CDR3 is CASSPTSGQPQHF. CDR3 DNA: TGCGCCAGCAGCCCCACATCGGGTCAGCCCCAGCATTTT.

CDR3 in amino acids: CASSSRPQGVNTEAFF. The CDR3 bases are TGTGCCAGTAGTTCCCGTCCCCAGGGGGTGAACACTGAAGCTTTCTTT. The rearrangement links TRBV19 to TRBJ1-1; 7 nucleotides match TRBD1. The CDR3 runs 16 residues. With 5 bases clipped from V and 0 bases from J, the junction kept 9 bases outside the gene matches. Per germline, CDR1 LNHDA and CDR2 SQIVND (reference sequence).

The rearrangement links TRBV4-3 to TRBJ2-3; 9 bases map to TRBD1. The CDR3 runs to 16 residues. The V gene end was trimmed by 1 base and the J gene end by 2 bases; junction bases not matched to a gene: 4. The V gene's germline CDR1 is LGHNA and CDR2 YSLEER. The CDR3 coding sequence is TGCGCCAGCAGCCAAGTACAGGGGGCCTACACAGATACGCAGTATTTT. This codes for CASSQVQGAYTDTQYF.